These 8 T cell receptor beta chains were all obtained from the same sample, sequenced in a study of technical replicates of blood from a handful of donors. Assay: immunoSEQ multiplex PCR; the TCRdb copy retains only in-frame clones and omits some. The profile shows under 85,000 clones, 97% of them singletons. The sequenced material came from T cells isolated from PBMCs. Source of these receptors: a human donor in good health.

CDR3 protein: CAISDSQGQRWNTEAFF. Written as DNA, the CDR3 is TGTGCCATCAGTGACAGCCAAGGACAACGTTGGAACACTGAAGCTTTCTTT. The chain joins TRBV10-3 to TRBJ1-1; tentative D call: TRBD1 (5 bases). Deletions cut 3 bases from V and 1 base from J, with 18 bases between. The CDR3 covers 17 residues. The germline CDR1 and CDR2 sequences are ENHRY and SYGVKD.

This sequence joins TRBV4-2 and TRBJ2-2, with D unresolved. V lost 0 bases and J lost 9, with 14 bases in between. Germline lookup yields CDR1 LGHNA and CDR2 YNFKEQ. The CDR3 totals 15 residues. Here the CDR3 DNA reads TGTGCCAGCAGCCAAGAGGCGGTTGCCCCCCGGGAGCTGTTTTTT. It translates to CASSQEAVAPRELFF.

J is TRBJ2-7 and V is TRBV10-1; D is unclear. The CDR3 has 14 amino acids. The germline V gene has CDR1 WNHNN and CDR2 SYGVQD (reference sequence). Deletions cut 4 bases from V and 0 bases from J, with 10 bases between. The CDR3 region has the DNA TGCGCCAGCAGTGTAGAGAGAAGCTCCTACGAGCAGTACTTC. As protein: CASSVERSSYEQYF.

CDR3 DNA: TGTGCCAGCAGCTTAACACGGAGGAGGCAGTACTTC. As protein: CASSLTRRRQYF. The chain has TRBV13 and TRBJ2-7; D is possibly TRBD2 (5 bases). This CDR3 is 12 amino acids long. V was trimmed by 2 bases and J by 9 bases, leaving 11 bases between them. The germline V gene encodes CDR1 PRHDT and CDR2 FYEKMQ (reference sequence).

The chain joins TRBV4-1 to TRBJ1-1; weak D call: TRBD1 (5 bases). CDR3 length: 15 residues. Trimming took off 2 bases at V and 2 bases at J, with 12 bases between the two ends. Germline V CDR1 and CDR2: MGHRA, YSYEKL. CDR3 nucleotides: TGCGCCAGCAGCCAATTTGGGGGGGGAAACACTGAAGCTTTCTTT. It yields the protein CASSQFGGGNTEAFF.

The V call is TRBV28, the J call TRBJ1-2; possible D gene TRBD1, 5 bases. The length of the CDR3 is 15 residues. The germline V and J ends were trimmed by 2 bases and 1 base, with 11 bases remaining between them. CDR1 is MDHEN, CDR2 SYDVKM, per germline. As DNA, the CDR3 is TGTGCCAGCAGTTTAGAAGGGGTATATAACTATGGCTACACCTTC. Protein sequence: CASSLEGVYNYGYTF.

The V call is TRBV19, the J call TRBJ2-7, with 10 positions matching TRBD2. The ends lost 7 bases at V and 5 bases at J; junction bases unmatched: 14. Germline V CDR1 and CDR2: LNHDA, SQIVND (reference sequence). The CDR3 has 16 amino acids. The chain's CDR3 is CASTPRGTSEDHEQYF. In nucleotides, the CDR3 is TGTGCCAGTACCCCCCGCGGGACTAGCGAAGACCACGAGCAGTACTTC.

The chain has TRBV7-8 and TRBJ1-4; D is ambiguous. Germline CDR1 reads SGHVS; CDR2 reads FQNEAQ. This CDR3 has 15 residues. V lost 1 base to trimming and J lost 4 bases, with 10 bases between them. CDR3 coding DNA: TGTGCCAGCAGCTTAGTTGGCCGGAGTAATGAAAAACTGTTTTTT. Translating it yields CASSLVGRSNEKLFF.